A selection of T cell receptor beta chains follows, all from one sample in a study of blood T cell repertoires in COVID-19. Measured with immunoSEQ multiplex PCR; TCRdb has only the in-frame clones, and not every one. The sample has roughly 240,000 clones, about 84% seen once. Sequences were obtained from PBMCs or T cells enriched from blood (not recorded which). Every receptor here comes from a woman aged 50 to 60 who had recovered from COVID-19. CDR3s include the opening cysteine and the closing phenylalanine or tryptophan. The D gene is left open where the match is weak.

TGTGCCAGCAGCCCTCAAGAGACCCAGTACTTC | CASSPQETQYF | TRBJ2-5 | 11 | TRBV7-8 | -
TGTGCCAGCAGTTCCTGGAACACTGAAGCTTTCTTT | CASSSWNTEAFF | TRBJ1-1 | 12 | TRBV27 | -
TGTGCCAGTAGTATGGGGGGTATTCAAGCGGTAGCTTTCTTT | CASSMGGIQAVAFF | TRBJ1-1 | 14 | TRBV19 | -
TGTGCCAGCAGCTTAGGCCTAAGGGACAAATACAATGAGCAGTTCTTC | CASSLGLRDKYNEQFF | TRBJ2-1 | 16 | TRBV13 | -
TGTGCCAGCAGAGGAGGGGCGAGGGAGACCCAGTACTTC | CASRGGARETQYF | TRBJ2-5 | 13 | TRBV28 | -
TGTGCCAGCAGTTTATCATTAGCGGGCGGAGATACGCAGTATTTT | CASSLSLAGGDTQYF | TRBJ2-3 | 15 | TRBV28 | TRBD2
TGTGCCAGCTCACCACGGGACAGGGGGCGAGATCACCAGCATTTT | CASSPRDRGRDHQHF | TRBJ1-5 | 15 | TRBV18 | TRBD1
TGTGCCAGCAGCTTTTTGGACCGGGGCTACGAGCAGTACTTC | CASSFLDRGYEQYF | TRBJ2-7 | 14 | TRBV13 | -
TGTGCCAGCAGCCAAGATATGGGGGACAATGGCTACACCTTC | CASSQDMGDNGYTF | TRBJ1-2 | 14 | TRBV3-1/TRBV3-2 | -
TGTGCCAGCAGTAACACGGGAGGCTACACCTTC | CASSNTGGYTF | TRBJ1-2 | 11 | TRBV25-1 | -
TGTGCCAGCACGGACACCAATAATGAAAAACTGTTTTTT | CASTDTNNEKLFF | TRBJ1-4 | 13 | TRBV28 | -
TGTGCCAGTAGTATGTCAACTAACTATGGCTACACCTTC | CASSMSTNYGYTF | TRBJ1-2 | 13 | TRBV19 | -
TGTGCCAGCAGTCCTGATACTAGCGGCACCTACAATGAGCAGTTCTTC | CASSPDTSGTYNEQFF | TRBJ2-1 | 16 | TRBV27 | TRBD2
TGCGCCAGCAGCGAGCAGGTCACTGGAAACACCATATATTTT | CASSEQVTGNTIYF | TRBJ1-3 | 14 | TRBV5-1 | -
TGCGCCAGCAGCTTGGAAACAATCTATGGCTACACCTTC | CASSLETIYGYTF | TRBJ1-2 | 13 | TRBV5-1 | -
TGTGCCAGCAACCCGGGACAGGGGTTTTTTGGCTACACCTTC | CASNPGQGFFGYTF | TRBJ1-2 | 14 | TRBV2 | TRBD1
TGTGCCAGCAGCCCGGGGACTAGCGGGAGAGGAGAGACCCAGTACTTC | CASSPGTSGRGETQYF | TRBJ2-5 | 16 | TRBV9 | TRBD2
TGCGCCAGCAGCTATTACGGGTTAACAGGGGCGTACGAGCAGTACTTC | CASSYYGLTGAYEQYF | TRBJ2-7 | 16 | TRBV5-1 | TRBD1
TGTGCCAGCAGCTTGGATCACAGAGCTAACTATGGCTACACCTTC | CASSLDHRANYGYTF | TRBJ1-2 | 15 | TRBV5-6 | -
TGTGCCAGCAGTGACTCTTATGGCGAGACCCAGTACTTC | CASSDSYGETQYF | TRBJ2-5 | 13 | TRBV6-4 | -